Only a few counts were recorded for the clone carrying this TCR beta chain. This specimen belongs to a study of T-cell memory formation after mild COVID-19. Study-level background: Largely, TCR clusters stayed within a single donor.

This CDR3 contains 12 residues. CDR1 and CDR2 from the germline V gene are GTSNPN and SVGIG (reference sequence). Deletions cut 3 bases from V and 0 bases from J, with 6 bases between. 5'RACE with constant-segment primers yielded barcoded, UMI-tagged TCR alpha and TCR beta cDNA libraries. MiXCR, run by TCRdb on the 5' RACE reads, gives a single entry per CDR3 protein. Counted here are about 400,000 distinct CDR3 sequences, 20% to 25% occurring once; the ten biggest clones make up roughly 8.7%. Sequences were obtained from PBMCs or a T cell subset sorted from them (not recorded which). V and J are TRBV30 and TRBJ2-7; no clear D gene. The sequence derives from an adult woman who had mild COVID-19 (a few samples of this study predate the infection). Cell type and time point are not known. The DNA for the CDR3 is TGTGCCTGGAGGGCAGCCTCCTACGAGCAGTACTTC. Translation: CAWRAASYEQYF.